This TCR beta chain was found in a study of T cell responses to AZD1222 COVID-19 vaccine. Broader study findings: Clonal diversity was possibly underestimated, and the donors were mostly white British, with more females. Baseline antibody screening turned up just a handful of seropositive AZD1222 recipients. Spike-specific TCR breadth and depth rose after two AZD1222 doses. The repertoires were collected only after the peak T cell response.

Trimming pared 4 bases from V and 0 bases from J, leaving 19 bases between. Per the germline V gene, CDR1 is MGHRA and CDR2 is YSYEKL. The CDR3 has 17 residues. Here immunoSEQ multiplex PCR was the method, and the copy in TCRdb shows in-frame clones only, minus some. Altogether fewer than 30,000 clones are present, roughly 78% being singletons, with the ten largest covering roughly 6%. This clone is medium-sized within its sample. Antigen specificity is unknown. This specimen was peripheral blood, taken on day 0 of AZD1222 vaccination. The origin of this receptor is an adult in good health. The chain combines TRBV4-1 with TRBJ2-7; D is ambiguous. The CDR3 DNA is TGCGCCAGCAGCCCCAATGGGTTAGGCTACAGCTCCTACGAGCAGTACTTC. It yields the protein CASSPNGLGYSSYEQYF.